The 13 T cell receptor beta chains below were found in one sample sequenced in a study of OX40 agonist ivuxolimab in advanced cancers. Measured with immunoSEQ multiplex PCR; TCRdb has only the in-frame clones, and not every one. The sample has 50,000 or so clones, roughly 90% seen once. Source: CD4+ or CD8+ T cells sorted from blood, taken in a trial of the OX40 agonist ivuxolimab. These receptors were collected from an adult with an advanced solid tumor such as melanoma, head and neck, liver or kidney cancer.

CDR3 in amino acids: CASSPRTQGNTIYF. The CDR3 region has the DNA TGTGCCAGCAGCCCAAGGACACAAGGAAACACCATATATTTT. V gene TRBV5-8 combines with J gene TRBJ1-3; a weak D match, TRBD1 (5 bases). The CDR3 loop spans 14 amino acids. V was trimmed by 4 bases and J by 4 bases, leaving 12 bases between them. Germline values: CDR1 SGHTS, CDR2 YDEGEE.

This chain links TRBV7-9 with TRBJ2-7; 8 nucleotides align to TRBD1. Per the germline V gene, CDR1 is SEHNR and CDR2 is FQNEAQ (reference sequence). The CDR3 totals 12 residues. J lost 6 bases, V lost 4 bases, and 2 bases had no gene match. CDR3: CASSSTGVEQYF. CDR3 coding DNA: TGTGCCAGCAGCTCGACAGGGGTCGAGCAGTACTTC.

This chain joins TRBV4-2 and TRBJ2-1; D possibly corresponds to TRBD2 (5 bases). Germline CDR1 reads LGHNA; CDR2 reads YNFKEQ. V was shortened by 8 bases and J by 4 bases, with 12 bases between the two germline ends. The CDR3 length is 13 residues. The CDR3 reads CASGGGPYNEQFF. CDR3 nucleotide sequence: TGTGCCAGCGGCGGCGGGCCTTACAATGAGCAGTTCTTC.

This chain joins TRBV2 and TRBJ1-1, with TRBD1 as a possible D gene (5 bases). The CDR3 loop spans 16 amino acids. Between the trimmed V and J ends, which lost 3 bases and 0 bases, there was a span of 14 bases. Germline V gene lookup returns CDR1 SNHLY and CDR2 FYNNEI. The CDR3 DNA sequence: TGTGCCAGCAGTGATATAATACAGGACCTGAACACTGAAGCTTTCTTT. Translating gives CASSDIIQDLNTEAFF.

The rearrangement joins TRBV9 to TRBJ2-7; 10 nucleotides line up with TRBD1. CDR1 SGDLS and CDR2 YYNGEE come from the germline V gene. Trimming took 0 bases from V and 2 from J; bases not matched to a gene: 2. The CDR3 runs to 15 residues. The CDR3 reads CASSVGDRGPYEQYF. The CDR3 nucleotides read TGTGCCAGCAGCGTAGGGGACAGGGGCCCCTACGAGCAGTACTTC.

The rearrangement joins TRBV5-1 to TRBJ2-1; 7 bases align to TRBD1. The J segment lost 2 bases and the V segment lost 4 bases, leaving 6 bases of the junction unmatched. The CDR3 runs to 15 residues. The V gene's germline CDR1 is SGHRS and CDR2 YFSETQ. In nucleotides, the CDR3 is TGCGCCAGCAGCATCGACAGGGATACCTACAATGAGCAGTTCTTC. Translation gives CASSIDRDTYNEQFF.

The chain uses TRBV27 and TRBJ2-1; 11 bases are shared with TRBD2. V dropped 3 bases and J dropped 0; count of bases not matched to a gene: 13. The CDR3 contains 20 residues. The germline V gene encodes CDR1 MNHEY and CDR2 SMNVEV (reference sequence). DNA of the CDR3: TGTGCCAGCAGTTTGGATACTAGCGGGAGAGATTCCAGCTCCTACAATGAGCAGTTCTTC. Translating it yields CASSLDTSGRDSSSYNEQFF.

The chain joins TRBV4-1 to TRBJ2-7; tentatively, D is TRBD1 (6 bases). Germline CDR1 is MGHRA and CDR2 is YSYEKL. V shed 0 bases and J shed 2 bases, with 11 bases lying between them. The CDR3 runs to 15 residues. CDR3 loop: CASSQDVQGTYEQYF. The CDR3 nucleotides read TGCGCCAGCAGCCAAGATGTCCAGGGGACCTACGAGCAGTACTTC.

The CDR3 nucleotides read TGTGCCAGCAGCTTAATGGGAGTGGGGTCTGAAGCTTTCTTT. This encodes CASSLMGVGSEAFF. The chain uses TRBV11-2 and TRBJ1-1, with unresolved D. Germline V gene lookup returns CDR1 SGHAT and CDR2 FQNNGV. Trimming cost V 2 bases and J 6 bases, with 13 bases left between them. The CDR3 has 14 amino acids.

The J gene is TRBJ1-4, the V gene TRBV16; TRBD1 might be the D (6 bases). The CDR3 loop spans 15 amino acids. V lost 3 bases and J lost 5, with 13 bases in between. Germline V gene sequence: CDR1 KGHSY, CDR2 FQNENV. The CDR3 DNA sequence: TGTGCCAGCAGCCACTTGCAGGGGATAAATGAAAAACTGTTTTTT. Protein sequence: CASSHLQGINEKLFF.

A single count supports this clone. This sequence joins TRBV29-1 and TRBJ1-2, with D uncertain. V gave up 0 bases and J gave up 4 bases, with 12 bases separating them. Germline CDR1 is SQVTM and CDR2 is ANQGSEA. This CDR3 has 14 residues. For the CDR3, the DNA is TGCAGCGTTGAAGATCCTGGGGAAGCCTATGGCTACACCTTC. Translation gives CSVEDPGEAYGYTF.

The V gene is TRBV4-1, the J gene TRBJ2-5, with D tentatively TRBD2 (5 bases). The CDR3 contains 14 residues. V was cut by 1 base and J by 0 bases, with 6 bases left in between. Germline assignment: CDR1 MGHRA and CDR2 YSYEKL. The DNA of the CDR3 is TGCGCCAGCAGCCAAGGGGAGTACCAAGAGACCCAGTACTTC. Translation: CASSQGEYQETQYF.

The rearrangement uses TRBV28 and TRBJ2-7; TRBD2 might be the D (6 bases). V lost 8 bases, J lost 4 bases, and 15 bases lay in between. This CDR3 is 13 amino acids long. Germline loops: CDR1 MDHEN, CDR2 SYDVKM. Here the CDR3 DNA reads TGTGCCAGCGGGAGGCAGGGTGCGTACGAGCAGTACTTC. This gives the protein CASGRQGAYEQYF. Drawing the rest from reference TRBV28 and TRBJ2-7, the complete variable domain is DVKVTQSSRYLVKRTGEKVFLECVQDMDHENMFWYRQDPGLGLRLIYFSYDVKMKEKGDIPEGYSVSREKKERFSLILESASTNQTSMYLCASGRQGAYEQYFGPGTRLTVT.